Below, one T cell receptor beta chain is given with its context. Its antigen is not yet known. Base qualities are not at hand, and no much larger clone is one base apart. This sample is drawn from a study of cytomegalovirus exposure and HLA in healthy donors (dated by TCRdb to between 2016 and 2019). For the study in its entirety: In an earlier analysis of 587 of the donors, 276 Gb of sequence data and 120 million or so unique TCR beta sequences from about 179 million T cells were reported. HLA typing covered class I and class II loci at four-digit resolution. The study combined high-throughput TCR immunosequencing, statistical association of individual TCRs with disease status, and machine learning to predict cytomegalovirus infection status. Among about 390 genotyped donors of the cohort, an average of approximately 240,000 unique TCR beta nucleotide sequences were sequenced per donor, around a sixth of them non-productive. An earlier analysis of roughly 600 of the donors used high-throughput TCR beta sequencing to judge whether each TCR beta V gene segment behaved as functional or pseudogenic. Donor age, sex, ethnicity and CMV serostatus were compiled alongside the repertoire data. Every discovery cohort repertoire had been produced on one sequencing platform. In a later analysis, previously published TCR beta repertoires from more than 500 donors were re-analyzed and high-resolution HLA genotyping was added so that TCR occurrence patterns could be studied. An early release that covered fewer than 750 HLA-typed donors contained approximately 300 gigabases of sequencing data and about 93 million unique TCR sequences. Typing coverage varied by locus: roughly 620-640 donors for A, B, C, DRB1 and DQB1; around 560 for DQA1; over 600 for DPA1; roughly 450 for DPB1. The study aimed to test whether signatures of past pathogen exposure could be identified by cataloging public T cell receptors. Along with the roughly 670-subject first cohort, a separate validation cohort of some 130 different subjects was used. In the later analysis, no new phenotypic data were used to find candidate immune exposures; instead, reliance was placed on TCR beta sequences and their occurrence across donors. A later genetic analysis used genome-wide SNP genotypes for about 65% of the 666 donors, treating that subset as a discovery cohort. The genetic ancestry cluster associated with self-reported Caucasian donors included 81% of the roughly 400 genotyped donors. Roughly five DR-DQ haplotypes were handled as single units for association and clustering, since linkage in the cohort was strong. The T cell repertoires of 670 or so subjects were profiled by immunosequencing and related to cytomegalovirus serostatus.

V and J lose 6 bases and 2 bases, and a span of 6 bases separates them. Counted from cysteine to phenylalanine, this CDR3 has 12 amino acids. The kept DNA is CDR3 alone, 36 bases in frame from the first base. The germline V gene yields MNHEY for CDR1 and SVGAGI for CDR2. Broad study findings and their caveats: A further reported finding was that TCR beta sequences accurately predicted the HLA-A and HLA-B alleles for most subjects in the first cohort. Because HLA typing was unavailable for some donors at each locus, only the typed subset was used in association tests. In this cohort, only TCR beta chains were sequenced, and detectable features were limited by the absence of alpha or paired-chain data. In a later analysis, most CMV-associated TCR beta chains were found to appear HLA-restricted, with HLA associations seemingly driven largely by CMV exposure. Immune exposure information for the cohort was limited to CMV serostatus. Because counts were too low, roughly 16 rarely observed V segments, including chromosome 9 orphons, were excluded from the earlier analysis of roughly 580 of the donors. A later analysis found that TCR association rates varied across HLA loci, with DRB1 alleles showing the most associated TCRs and HLA-C alleles the fewest. It was suggested by the authors that the approach could potentially be generalized to other disease states and immunological phenotypes. V-gene and J-gene trimming of TCR beta chains was associated with a missense DCLRE1C variant in a later genetic analysis, and the association was replicated in an independent cohort. According to a later analysis, parvovirus B19, influenza, CMV and Epstein-Barr virus appeared linked to several top co-occurrence clusters. A cluster of highly shared sequence variants was judged likely to represent a technical artifact of the sequencing pipeline. Assigning TCR associations to individual alleles was difficult when HLA alleles, especially DR and DQ, strongly co-occurred. According to a later genetic analysis, donors in an Asian-associated ancestry cluster had fewer N-insertions in productive TCRs than the approximately 710-donor mean. A few of the identified cytomegalovirus-associated TCR beta chains were confirmed in vitro to be specific for cytomegalovirus antigens. A total of 164 TCR beta chains were listed by the study as associated with cytomegalovirus. While some public TCRs were present in many individuals, most TCR sequences turned up only very rarely across donors. Cytomegalovirus status was reported to be diagnosed by the classifier with high specificity and sensitivity in both the original and validation cohorts. In an earlier analysis of 587 of the donors, most TCR beta V segments appeared in productive rearrangements about 87% or about 30% of the time, broadly matching IMGT annotations. Compared with equally common non-associated chains, HLA-associated TCR beta chains in a later analysis were more clonally expanded and had lower generation probabilities. Specific HLA alleles were associated with over 15,000 TCR beta sequences at a false discovery rate of 0.05 in a later analysis. Sequencing depth was assumed to be roughly uniform across donors in the presence/absence analyses, though that assumption may not hold. Some IMGT-functional V segments, including TRBV6-2 and TRBV6-3, could not be told apart with the 87-base-pair reads, so those segments were excluded. Correlated functional status among segregating V segments might reflect linkage disequilibrium, but an unknown experimental factor could not be ruled out.

The receptor library was made with the immunoSEQ multiplex PCR assay. A mixture of 60 forward primers for TCR Vbeta segments and 13 reverse primers for TCR Jbeta segments was used in the multiplex PCR. Amplification of the CDR3 region of rearranged TCR beta genes was performed with a multiplex PCR assay on genomic DNA. On the Illumina HiSeq System, the amplified TCR beta libraries were sequenced as 87-base-pair reads. On the study's bioinformatics: Across the 600 to 700 repertoires, a later analysis counted approximately 75 million unique TCR beta chains, 8.5 million to 12 million of which were shared by at least two donors. Raw reads were error-corrected and collapsed into unique sequences by a nearest-neighbor algorithm in which closely related sequences were merged to remove PCR and sequencing errors. Alignment of CDR3 sequences to IMGT reference sequences was used to assign V, D and J gene segments. For a sequence to be retained, a match of at least six nucleotides was required to both a V gene segment and a J gene segment. Rearrangements were classified as productive when the CDR3 lacked stop codons and remained in frame with V and J, and all other rearrangements were classified as non-productive. Following IMGT convention, CDR3 was defined as the stretch from the second conserved V-encoded cysteine up to the conserved J-encoded phenylalanine. In an earlier analysis of around 640 of the donors, sequences lacking an unambiguous match to a single V gene segment were excluded. An earlier analysis of a few hundred of the donors called V segments functional above 56.7% productive rearrangements and segregating when the between-donor standard deviation exceeded 5%. A statistical classification framework was built for diagnosing cytomegalovirus status from the catalog of TCR beta chain sequences. In a later analysis, TCR nucleotide sequences were compared against IMGT/GENE-DB human TR gene sequences so that V and J genes could be assigned. The TCRdist pipeline was used in a later analysis to assign CDR3 sequences and most-parsimonious VDJ recombination scenarios. In a later analysis, each TCR beta chain was defined by its CDR3 amino acid sequence together with its V-gene family, and reads lacking a unique V-gene family were excluded. In a later analysis, fewer than 650 highly shared, low-generation-probability nucleotide sequences were removed to address suspected cross-contamination and a sequencing artifact. In a later analysis, a clonal expansion index for each public chain was calculated from normalized within-repertoire ranks of inferred template counts. Generation probabilities in a later analysis came from a VDJ recombination model fitted to out-of-frame rearrangements, and those results were checked against IGoR. Hypergeometric tests were used in a later analysis to score TCR-TCR, TCR-HLA and TCR-CMV co-occurrence, with a repertoire-size bias correction applied to the TCR pairs. False discovery rates were estimated in a later analysis by permuting HLA or CMV assignments 20 times. In a later analysis, co-occurring TCRs were grouped using DBSCAN, with TCRdist sequence similarity added in when clustering inside HLA-allele-positive subsets. For co-occurrence clustering, repertoires with fewer than 30,000 or more than 120,000 public chains were excluded, along with five repertoires with anomalous nucleotide sharing. TCRdb obtained this table from immuneACCESS and retained in-frame rearrangements with V and J assigned. These tables miss some clones; where compared with another copy, unresolved V genes account for less than half of the shortfall, and the remainder is unexplained. The D gene and trimming were derived from the DNA, and the V and J assignments and clone size from that table. The sample table holds over 150,000 clones, of which 55% to 80% were seen once. The ten top clones hold 3.5% to 5.5% of the sample.

The cohort was made up of under 800 healthy bone marrow donors. At the time of sampling, every cohort member was nominally healthy, though immune exposures that went unrecorded were likely present. The donor tested CMV seropositive and was one of the 289 seropositive cohort members. Every donor gave a peripheral blood sample, and the peripheral blood mononuclear cells from that sample were used for TCR beta sequencing. Genomic DNA was extracted from the blood cell samples with the Qiagen DNeasy Blood Extraction Kit. The sample comprised PBMCs. The sequence came from a woman under 30 in good health and CMV-seropositive. The chain couples TRBV6-5 to TRBJ2-3; D gene: possibly TRBD2, on 5 matching bases. At the DNA level, the sequence is TGTGCCAGCAGGGACTTCACAGATACGCAGTATTTT. Translated, it reads CASRDFTDTQYF.